Listed here are 25 T cell receptor beta chains from one sample, sequenced in a study of blood T cell repertoires in COVID-19. Some clones are missing from TCRdb's copy, which holds only in-frame ones; the method was immunoSEQ multiplex PCR. Here the sample spans some 220,000 clones, approximately 85% being singletons. The sample comprised peripheral blood. These receptors all stem from a man aged 50 to 59 with COVID-19, enrolled during active disease.

V is TRBV3-1 (or the pseudogene TRBV3-2) and J is TRBJ2-7; unclear D gene. Trimming left V 0 bases short and J 0 bases short, with 9 bases between. CDR1 and CDR2 from the germline V gene are LGHDT and YNNKEL (reference sequence). The CDR3 consists of 15 residues. The CDR3 spells CASSQDPGGSYEQYF. In DNA form, the CDR3 reads TGTGCCAGCAGCCAAGATCCCGGCGGCTCCTACGAGCAGTACTTC.

The V and J genes are TRBV3-1 (or the pseudogene TRBV3-2) and TRBJ1-2; 7 bases are a match to TRBD1. CDR1 is LGHDT and CDR2 is YNNKEL in the germline V gene (reference sequence). Trimming cost V 1 base and J 8 bases; bases outside gene matches: 7. This CDR3 is 14 amino acids long. The CDR3 region is CASSQGDSRRGYTF. The CDR3 DNA reads as TGTGCCAGCAGCCAAGGGGACAGCCGCAGAGGCTACACCTTC.

The chain is built from TRBV5-4 and TRBJ2-3; TRBD2 matches at 8 bases. Germline CDR1 reads SGHNT; CDR2 reads YYREEE (reference sequence). V dropped 4 bases and J dropped 5; count of bases not matched to a gene: 6. The CDR3 runs 14 residues. The CDR3 DNA reads TGTGCCAGCAGCCAACGGGGGGGCCAAGATACGCAGTATTTT. This gives the protein CASSQRGGQDTQYF.

This clone was seen more than once but under ten times. The chain combines TRBV6-2 or TRBV6-3 with TRBJ2-6; D remains ambiguous. From germline, CDR1 is MNHEY and CDR2 SVGEGT. Between the trimmed V and J ends, which lost 6 bases and 1 base, there was a span of 7 bases. The length of the CDR3 is 14 residues. The CDR3 DNA reads TGTGCCAGCAGCCTACGGTCTGGGGCCAACGTCCTGACTTTC. As protein: CASSLRSGANVLTF.

The chain couples TRBV5-1 to TRBJ2-5; the D gene is possibly TRBD2 (6 bases). The CDR3 spans 16 residues. CDR1 is SGHRS and CDR2 is YFSETQ in the germline V gene. Trimming stripped 0 bases from V and 4 bases from J, with 16 bases between. The CDR3 region has the DNA TGCGCCAGCAGCTTGGCCGGAGGGTCCGGGCCAGAGACCCAGTACTTC. Its protein is CASSLAGGSGPETQYF.

This clone came up once. The V call is TRBV28, the J call TRBJ2-1; 11 positions agree with TRBD2. Germline CDR1 is MDHEN and CDR2 is SYDVKM. The J segment lost 5 bases and the V segment lost 8 bases, leaving 8 bases of the junction unmatched. The CDR3 is 15 amino acids. CDR3 residues: CASPSSSGGNNEQFF. CDR3 coding DNA: TGTGCCAGCCCCAGTTCTAGCGGGGGGAACAATGAGCAGTTCTTC.

The table lists this clone with a count of one. V usage is TRBV2 and J usage is TRBJ2-3; 9 nucleotides line up with TRBD2. Germline loops: CDR1 SNHLY, CDR2 FYNNEI. The CDR3 is 16 amino acids. J lost 4 bases, V lost 0 bases, and 5 bases had no gene match. The CDR3 loop reads CASSEARVAGADTQYF. CDR3 coding DNA: TGTGCCAGCAGTGAAGCGAGGGTAGCGGGGGCAGATACGCAGTATTTT.

The CDR3 bases are TGTGCCAGCAGCTCAGGGACAGGGGACGCCTATAGGCAGCCCCAGCATTTT. This codes for CASSSGTGDAYRQPQHF. This sequence joins TRBV7-8 and TRBJ1-5; the match to TRBD1 covers 10 bases. CDR3 size: 17 residues. In germline, CDR1 is SGHVS, CDR2 FQNEAQ. V trimming: 4 bases; J trimming: 7 bases; junction bases outside the gene matches: 13. Combining the CDR3 with reference TRBV7-8 and TRBJ1-5 gives the whole variable domain GAGVSQSPRYKVAKRGQDVALRCDPISGHVSLFWYQQALGQGPEFLTYFQNEAQLDKSGLPSDRFFAERPEGSVSTLKIQRTQQEDSAVYLCASSSGTGDAYRQPQHFGDGTRLSIL.

The chain joins TRBV20-1 to TRBJ1-4, with D hard to call. Germline-derived CDR1 and CDR2 are DFQATT and SNEGSKA (reference sequence). The V gene lost 3 bases and the J gene lost 8 bases, with 13 bases spanning the gap. This CDR3 spans 13 amino acids. CDR3 in DNA: TGCAGTGCTAGTTTGAGGGTGCGCGAAAAACTGTTTTTT. It specifies CSASLRVREKLFF.

The genes are TRBV19 and TRBJ2-2; 9 positions match TRBD1. The CDR3 loop spans 14 amino acids. The V segment lost 4 bases and the J segment 4 bases; nucleotides outside the gene matches: 1. Germline values: CDR1 LNHDA, CDR2 SQIVND (reference sequence). CDR3 bases: TGTGCCAGTAGTAGGGACAGGGCCACCGGGGAGCTGTTTTTT. It translates to CASSRDRATGELFF.

The chain employs TRBV10-2 and TRBJ1-2; a weak D match, TRBD1 (6 bases). CDR3 length: 15 amino acids. Trimming shortened V by 0 bases and J by 2 bases, and 10 bases separated the two germline ends. Germline V gives CDR1 WSHSY, CDR2 SAAADI. The chain's CDR3 is CASSESGGLNYGYTF. The CDR3 nucleotides are TGCGCCAGCAGTGAGTCAGGGGGTCTGAACTATGGCTACACCTTC.

The rearrangement joins TRBV10-3 to TRBJ2-7; 11 bases match TRBD2. The CDR3 loop spans 17 amino acids. V lost 8 bases and J lost 1; bases outside the gene matches: 13. Germline CDR1 and CDR2: ENHRY and SYGVKD. CDR3 in amino acids: CAIRRSLAGGRSYEQYF. CDR3 nucleotides: TGTGCCATCCGACGATCCCTAGCGGGGGGCCGTTCCTACGAGCAGTACTTC.

The chain uses TRBV5-1 and TRBJ1-2, with 8 positions matching TRBD1. CDR3 length: 15 residues. Germline V gene sequence: CDR1 SGHRS, CDR2 YFSETQ. Trimming at V came to 4 bases and at J to 4 bases, leaving 9 bases not matched to a gene. The CDR3 here is CASSAYAGTGYGYTF. The DNA of the CDR3 is TGCGCCAGCAGCGCATACGCCGGGACAGGCTATGGCTACACCTTC.

The chain uses TRBV6-2 or TRBV6-3 and TRBJ2-5; D gene uncertain. Germline CDR1 is MNHEY and CDR2 is SVGEGT. V was clipped by 6 bases and J by 5 bases, with 13 bases between them. This CDR3 contains 13 residues. The CDR3 loop reads CASSPTPGETQYF. Here the CDR3 DNA reads TGTGCCAGCAGCCCCACGCCCGGTGAGACCCAGTACTTC.

Details on this clone: The junction departs from germline at one end; a sequencing error may be responsible. This chain links TRBV30 with TRBJ2-3; TRBD2 agrees at 9 bases. The length of the CDR3 is 13 residues. Germline-derived CDR1 and CDR2 are GTSNPN and SVGIG (reference sequence). CDR3 protein: CAWSTGGGGNRHF. CDR3 DNA: TGTGCCTGGAGTACGGGCGGGGGGGGAAACAGGCATTTT.

The chain joins TRBV30 to TRBJ2-3; possibly TRBD1 for D (6 bases). The CDR3 sequence is 14 residues long. CDR1 and CDR2 (germline): GTSNPN, SVGIG (reference sequence). Trimming left V 0 bases short and J 2 bases short, with 9 bases between. CDR3 DNA: TGTGCCTGGAGTGTAGGGGGAATCACAGATACGCAGTATTTT. It translates to CAWSVGGITDTQYF.

The gene calls are TRBV11-3 and TRBJ1-6; D is perhaps TRBD1 (5 bases). The CDR3 extends over 13 amino acids. CDR1 is SGHNT and CDR2 is YENEEA in the germline V gene. V dropped 5 bases and J dropped 11 bases, with 13 bases sitting between them. Here the CDR3 reads CASSPRLGAPLHF. The CDR3 DNA is TGTGCCAGCAGCCCCCGCCTAGGGGCACCCCTCCACTTT.

The rearrangement uses TRBV6-5 and TRBJ1-6; TRBD1 aligns across 9 bases. The junction had 6 bases not matched to a gene; V was cut back by 5 bases and J by 7 bases. Germline V gives CDR1 MNHEY, CDR2 SVGAGI. This CDR3 is 15 amino acids long. As DNA, the CDR3 is TGTGCCAGCAGTCACAGGGGGCGTCTCAATTCACCCCTCCACTTT. This translates into CASSHRGRLNSPLHF.

This chain joins TRBV7-8 and TRBJ2-1, with D possibly matching TRBD2 (7 bases). This CDR3 region has 17 residues. Germline CDR1 and CDR2: SGHVS and FQNEAQ. Trimming shortened V by 1 base and J by 9 bases, and 22 bases separated the two germline ends. CDR3 bases: TGTGCCAGCAGCTTAGTGTTAGCTGGGGGGGCCAGGTTTGAGCAGTTCTTC. This gives the protein CASSLVLAGGARFEQFF.

The genes are TRBV19 and TRBJ1-5; TRBD1 matches 10 bases. Germline V gives CDR1 LNHDA, CDR2 SQIVND (reference sequence). This CDR3 has 16 residues. The junction had 10 bases not matched to a gene; V was cut back by 7 bases and J by 4 bases. CDR3 loop: CASTRGTGVPNQPQHF. In DNA, the CDR3 is TGTGCCAGTACCCGCGGGACAGGGGTCCCTAATCAGCCCCAGCATTTT.

This chain uses TRBV6-6 with TRBJ1-2, with 7 bases matching TRBD1. Per germline, CDR1 MNHNY and CDR2 SVGAGI (reference sequence). CDR3 length equals 15 residues. Trimming cost V 2 bases and J 4 bases; bases outside gene matches: 7. CDR3 region: CASSYPDRTFYGYTF. The CDR3, as DNA: TGTGCCAGCAGTTACCCGGACAGGACCTTCTATGGCTACACCTTC.

This rearrangement joins TRBV2 to TRBJ2-3, with TRBD1 matching over 10 bases. The CDR3 sequence is 14 residues long. V shed 5 bases, J shed 3 bases, and the junction held 2 bases outside the gene matches. Germline lookup yields CDR1 SNHLY and CDR2 FYNNEI. This chain's CDR3 is CASSLDRGTDTQYF. CDR3 DNA sequence: TGTGCCAGCAGTCTGGACAGGGGGACAGATACGCAGTATTTT.

Worth noting for this clone: The sample contains more than one DNA sequence encoding this CDR3. The rearrangement uses TRBV29-1 and TRBJ1-2; D gene unclear. V gave up 6 bases and J gave up 8 bases, with 13 bases separating them. Germline V lookup: CDR1 SQVTM, CDR2 ANQGSEA. The CDR3 runs 11 residues. CDR3 amino acids: CSVDRGGGYTF. CDR3 DNA: TGCAGCGTCGATAGAGGTGGCGGCTACACCTTC.

There are a few counts of this clone. The V call is TRBV7-6, the J call TRBJ1-1; D is ambiguous. This CDR3 region has 14 residues. Germline V lookup: CDR1 SGHVS, CDR2 FNYEAQ. With 1 base removed from V and 8 bases from J, the gap between germline ends came to 14 bases. The CDR3 protein is CASSLELDRGEAFF. The CDR3 DNA reads TGTGCCAGCAGCTTAGAATTGGATCGGGGAGAAGCTTTCTTT.

The chain joins TRBV28 to TRBJ2-5, with TRBD2 identical over 11 bases. Per germline, CDR1 MDHEN and CDR2 SYDVKM. The CDR3 has 19 amino acids. Trimming took 5 bases from V and 5 from J; bases not matched to a gene: 19. In DNA, the CDR3 is TGTGCCAGCAGTCTGGATACTCTTTATAGCGGGGGGGCCCTGGAGACCCAGTACTTC. This gives the protein CASSLDTLYSGGALETQYF.